Below are 24 T cell receptor beta chains sequenced from a single sample in a study of blood T cell repertoires in COVID-19. The table came from immunoSEQ multiplex PCR; TCRdb's copy has only in-frame clones and leaves some out. The sample consists of about 330,000 clones, 75% to 90% of them appearing once. The sequenced sample consisted of PBMCs or T cells enriched from blood (not recorded which). These receptors all stem from a man under 40 who had recovered from COVID-19.

The J gene is TRBJ1-1, the V gene TRBV12-3 or TRBV12-4, with D unclear. V was cut by 5 bases and J by 1 base, with 8 bases left in between. This CDR3 spans 13 amino acids. The chain's CDR3 is CASSLSRNTEAFF. CDR3 DNA: TGTGCCAGCAGTCTTAGCAGGAACACTGAAGCTTTCTTT.

This chain connects TRBV5-1 to TRBJ1-2, with D possibly TRBD1 on 6 matching bases. This CDR3 comprises 13 residues. V gave up 1 base and J gave up 6 bases, with 10 bases separating them. Germline V gene data show CDR1 as SGHRS and CDR2 as YFSETQ. In DNA, the CDR3 is TGCGCCAGCAGCTTGTGGCCAGGGGATGGCTACACCTTC. Translating it yields CASSLWPGDGYTF.

The J gene is TRBJ1-5, the V gene TRBV4-1; D not resolved. Germline V gives CDR1 MGHRA, CDR2 YSYEKL. The CDR3 consists of 14 residues. Trimming took 1 base from V and 3 from J, leaving 7 bases between them. The CDR3 DNA follows: TGCGCCAGCAGCCAAGTGGGAGCCAATCAGCCCCAGCATTTT. Protein: CASSQVGANQPQHF.

The chain couples TRBV11-3 to TRBJ1-1; 7 nucleotides match TRBD1. V was clipped by 3 bases and J by 8 bases; unmatched bases: 3. The germline V gene has CDR1 SGHNT and CDR2 YENEEA. The CDR3 covers 12 residues. The CDR3 bases are TGTGCCAGCAGCTTCGGGACAGCCGAAGCTTTCTTT. This encodes CASSFGTAEAFF.

The rearrangement joins TRBV5-1 to TRBJ1-6; 7 nucleotides align to TRBD1. Germline-derived CDR1 and CDR2 are SGHRS and YFSETQ. Trimming cost V 4 bases and J 5 bases; bases outside gene matches: 6. The CDR3 is made up of 15 amino acids. CDR3 nucleotide sequence: TGCGCCAGCAGCCCGGCCGGGACAGATAATTCACCCCTCCACTTT. This translates into CASSPAGTDNSPLHF.

This clone showed up just once. This chain uses TRBV2 with TRBJ1-5; maybe TRBD1 (6 bases). CDR1 and CDR2 from the germline V gene are SNHLY and FYNNEI. The CDR3 runs to 14 residues. The V end lost 0 bases, the J end lost 6 bases, and 9 bases lay between the germline ends. CDR3 sequence reads: CASSEATTGQPQHF. Written as DNA, the CDR3 is TGTGCCAGCAGTGAAGCTACGACAGGTCAGCCCCAGCATTTT. Full variable domain (missing parts from reference TRBV2 and TRBJ1-5): EPEVTQTPSHQVTQMGQEVILRCVPISNHLYFYWYRQILGQKVEFLVSFYNNEISEKSEIFDDQFSVERPDGSNFTLKIRSTKLEDSAMYFCASSEATTGQPQHFGDGTRLSIL.

V is TRBV7-9 and J is TRBJ2-7, with D possibly matching TRBD1 (5 bases). V lost 2 bases, J lost 5 bases, and 10 bases lay in between. From germline, CDR1 is SEHNR and CDR2 FQNEAQ (reference sequence). The CDR3 is 13 residues long. The DNA of the CDR3 is TGTGCCAGCAGCTTAAAGGGGATGCACGAGCAGTACTTC. Its translation: CASSLKGMHEQYF.

This sequence joins TRBV30 and TRBJ2-2; D unresolved. Germline CDR1 reads GTSNPN; CDR2 reads SVGIG (reference sequence). V was shortened by 0 bases and J by 1 base, with 9 bases between the two germline ends. This CDR3 is built from 15 residues. CDR3 residues: CAWSVPSRNTGELFF. The CDR3 DNA is TGTGCCTGGAGTGTACCATCCAGGAACACCGGGGAGCTGTTTTTT.

The V and J genes are TRBV7-3 and TRBJ1-5, with 8 bases aligning to TRBD1. The germline CDR1 and CDR2 sequences are SGHTA and FQGTGA. V shed 2 bases and J 3 bases; nucleotides not matched to a gene: 6. The CDR3 consists of 16 residues. The CDR3 nucleotides are TGTGCCAGCAGCTTAGCGTGGGACAGGTTCAATCAGCCCCAGCATTTT. It codes for CASSLAWDRFNQPQHF.

The chain employs TRBV3-1 (or the pseudogene TRBV3-2) and TRBJ2-7, with 12 bases fitting TRBD2. CDR1 LGHDT and CDR2 YNNKEL come from the germline V gene (reference sequence). Trimming cost V 1 base and J 4 bases; bases outside gene matches: 5. The CDR3 runs 16 residues. The CDR3: CASSQGPSGGAYEQYF. The DNA for the CDR3 is TGTGCCAGCAGCCAAGGCCCTAGCGGGGGGGCTTACGAGCAGTACTTC.

The chain is built from TRBV6-5 and TRBJ2-2; D might be TRBD2 (6 bases). The CDR3 sequence is 16 residues long. V was trimmed by 4 bases and J by 2 bases, leaving 14 bases between them. Germline V CDR1 and CDR2: MNHEY, SVGAGI. The chain's CDR3 is CASSFTSLINTGELFF. The DNA of the CDR3 is TGTGCCAGCAGTTTCACTAGCTTAATAAACACCGGGGAGCTGTTTTTT.

The chain employs TRBV9 and TRBJ1-4; 8 nucleotides match TRBD1. The CDR3 extends over 15 amino acids. The germline CDR1 and CDR2 sequences are SGDLS and YYNGEE. J lost 7 bases, V lost 4 bases, and 9 bases had no gene match. The CDR3 DNA is TGTGCCAGCAGCTTTGGGACAGGCATCCGTGAAAAACTGTTTTTT. It specifies CASSFGTGIREKLFF. The complete variable domain, with remaining parts taken from reference TRBV9 and TRBJ1-4, reads DSGVTQTPKHLITATGQRVTLRCSPRSGDLSVYWYQQSLDQGLQFLIQYYNGEERAKGNILERFSAQQFPDLHSELNLSSLELGDSALYFCASSFGTGIREKLFFGSGTQLSVL.

The V and J genes are TRBV5-1 and TRBJ2-3; D call uncertain. The CDR3 length is 13 residues. Trimming cost V 1 base and J 4 bases, with 7 bases left between them. Germline CDR1 reads SGHRS; CDR2 reads YFSETQ. CDR3 nucleotides: TGCGCCAGCAGCTTGTCCCAGGCAGATACGCAGTATTTT. It specifies CASSLSQADTQYF.

This chain connects TRBV6-4 to TRBJ1-5; the match to TRBD1 covers 7 bases. The CDR3 spans 14 residues. Germline V gene lookup returns CDR1 MRHNA and CDR2 SNTAGT. V trimming: 8 bases; J trimming: 1 base; junction bases outside the gene matches: 5. The CDR3 bases are TGTGCCAGCTGCCCCAGGGGGAGCAATCAGCCCCAGCATTTT. Residues: CASCPRGSNQPQHF.

V is TRBV20-1 and J is TRBJ1-6; D gene uncertain. Deletions cut 3 bases from V and 4 bases from J, with 13 bases between. This CDR3 spans 15 amino acids. Germline V gene sequence: CDR1 DFQATT, CDR2 SNEGSKA (reference sequence). CDR3 sequence: CSASAGSGYNSPLHF. DNA of the CDR3: TGCAGTGCTAGTGCCGGGTCCGGATATAATTCACCCCTCCACTTT.

This chain connects TRBV5-5 to TRBJ2-7; the match to TRBD1 covers 7 bases. Germline assignment: CDR1 SGHKS and CDR2 YYEKEE (reference sequence). The CDR3 totals 14 residues. With 4 bases clipped from V and 7 bases from J, the junction kept 11 bases outside the gene matches. The CDR3 DNA sequence: TGTGCCAGCAGCCAACTGACAGGGCGTGGGGAGCAGTACTTC. Amino acid sequence: CASSQLTGRGEQYF.

The chain joins TRBV7-6 to TRBJ2-3; 13 bases line up with TRBD2. Germline lookup yields CDR1 SGHVS and CDR2 FNYEAQ. The CDR3 is 16 amino acids. With V trimmed by 2 bases and J by 5 bases, 4 bases remained unmatched. CDR3 residues: CASSLPGLAGLDTQYF. Written as DNA, the CDR3 is TGTGCCAGCAGCTTACCGGGACTAGCGGGGTTAGATACGCAGTATTTT.

The genes are TRBV19 and TRBJ1-3; D gene ambiguous. The CDR3 covers 14 residues. Per the germline V gene, CDR1 is LNHDA and CDR2 is SQIVND (reference sequence). V lost 3 bases and J lost 1, with 7 bases in between. The CDR3 sequence: CASSISGSGNTIYF. CDR3 nucleotides: TGTGCCAGTAGTATCAGCGGATCTGGAAACACCATATATTTT.

As DNA, the CDR3 is TGTGCCTGGAGCGGGGGAAACACCATATATTTT. It encodes CAWSGGNTIYF. The V and J genes are TRBV30 and TRBJ1-3; D remains ambiguous. V lost 3 bases, J lost 4 bases, and 4 bases lay in between. The CDR3 is made up of 11 amino acids. Germline V lookup: CDR1 GTSNPN, CDR2 SVGIG (reference sequence).

The V gene is TRBV28, the J gene TRBJ1-6; D not resolved. This CDR3 is built from 16 residues. Germline CDR1 and CDR2: MDHEN and SYDVKM. V was cut by 3 bases and J by 1 base, with 10 bases left in between. CDR3 in amino acids: CASSFDPGSYNSPLHF. The CDR3 bases are TGTGCCAGCAGTTTCGACCCCGGGTCCTATAATTCACCCCTCCACTTT.

Only a few counts were recorded for this clone. CDR3 amino acids: CASSLKGGGSNSPLHF. CDR3 in DNA: TGTGCCAGCAGCTTGAAAGGGGGCGGCTCTAATTCACCCCTCCACTTT. The V gene is TRBV5-6, the J gene TRBJ1-6; 7 bases are a match to TRBD1. Germline-derived CDR1 and CDR2 are SGHDT and YYEEEE. V lost 1 base to trimming and J lost 6 bases; unmatched junction nucleotides: 7. The CDR3 extends over 16 amino acids.

The CDR3 nucleotides are TGCGCCAGCAGCGAACAGCGGGGGCCATGGGATACGCAGTATTTT. Amino acids: CASSEQRGPWDTQYF. J is TRBJ2-3 and V is TRBV5-1, with 8 positions matching TRBD2. Germline V lookup: CDR1 SGHRS, CDR2 YFSETQ. The ends lost 4 bases at V and 6 bases at J; junction bases unmatched: 10. This CDR3 spans 15 amino acids. Looking up the rest from reference TRBV5-1 and TRBJ2-3 gives the full variable domain: KAGVTQTPRYLIKTRGQQVTLSCSPISGHRSVSWYQQTPGQGLQFLFEYFSETQRNKGNFPGRFSGRQFSNSRSEMNVSTLELGDSALYLCASSEQRGPWDTQYFGPGTRLTVL.

The V call is TRBV6-5, the J call TRBJ2-7; D not certain. Germline V lookup: CDR1 MNHEY, CDR2 SVGAGI. V was clipped by 3 bases and J by 2 bases, with 14 bases between them. The CDR3 length is 15 residues. The CDR3 bases are TGTGCCAGCAGTTATCTTGACACTGGCGCCTACGAGCAGTACTTC. Amino acids: CASSYLDTGAYEQYF.

The CDR3 is CASSYSTSSPTDTQYF. The CDR3 DNA reads as TGTGCCAGCAGTTACTCGACTAGCTCTCCCACAGATACGCAGTATTTT. The chain combines TRBV6-5 with TRBJ2-3, with 7 bases identical to TRBD2. V shed 0 bases and J 2 bases; nucleotides not matched to a gene: 5. CDR1 is MNHEY, CDR2 SVGAGI, per germline. This CDR3 comprises 16 residues.